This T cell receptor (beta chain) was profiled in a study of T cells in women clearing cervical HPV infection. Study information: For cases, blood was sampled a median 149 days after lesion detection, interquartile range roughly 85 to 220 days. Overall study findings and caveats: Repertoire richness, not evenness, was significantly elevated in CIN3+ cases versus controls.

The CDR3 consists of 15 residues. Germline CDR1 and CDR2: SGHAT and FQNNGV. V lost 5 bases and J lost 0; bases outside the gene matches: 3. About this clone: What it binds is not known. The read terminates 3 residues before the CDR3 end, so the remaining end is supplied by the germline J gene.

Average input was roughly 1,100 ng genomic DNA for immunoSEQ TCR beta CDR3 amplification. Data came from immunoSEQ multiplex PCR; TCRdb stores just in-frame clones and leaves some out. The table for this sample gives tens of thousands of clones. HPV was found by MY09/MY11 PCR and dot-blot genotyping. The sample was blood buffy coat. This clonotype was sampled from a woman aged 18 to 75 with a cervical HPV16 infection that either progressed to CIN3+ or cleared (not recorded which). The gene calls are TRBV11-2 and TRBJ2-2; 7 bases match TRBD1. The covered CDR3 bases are TGTGCCAGCAGCCCCGGACAGGCGAACACCGGGGAG. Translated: CASSPGQANTGE. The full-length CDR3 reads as CASSPGQANTGELFF. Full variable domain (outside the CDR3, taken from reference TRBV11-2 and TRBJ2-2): EAGVAQSPRYKIIEKRQSVAFWCNPISGHATLYWYQQILGQGPKLLIQFQNNGVVDDSQLPKDRFSAERLKGVDSTLKIQPAKLEDSAVYLCASSPGQANTGELFFGEGSRLTVL.